This section outlines one TCR beta chain sequence together with its context. A quantity of about 0.45 to 1 ug RNA underwent reverse transcription using random hexamers. Amplification of TCR beta CDR3 by immunoSEQ multiplex PCR spanned 54 Vbeta and 13 Jbeta. TCRdb re-called the immunoSEQ multiplex PCR reads with MiXCR, one entry per CDR3 protein. The repertoire includes 150,000 to 200,000 distinct CDR3 sequences, approximately 95% of them detected once, and around 0.1% sits in the top ten. The data derive from a study of CD8 T cells in Susac syndrome. Matched for age and sex, the controls were healthy donors. In contrast to the negatively isolated CD8+ and CD4+ T cells, TEMRA cells were FACS-enriched. This CDR3 is built from 14 residues. V lost 4 bases, J lost 3 bases, and 2 bases stayed unmatched. From germline, CDR1 is SGHTA and CDR2 FQGNSA.

The chain links TRBV7-2 to TRBJ1-5; 8 bases are shared with TRBD1. This clonotype was sampled from a human donor in good health. Sequencing was done on a sample of CD4+ T cells from PBMCs. For the CDR3, the DNA is TGTGCCAGCAGCTCGACAGGGGTCAATCAGCCCCAGCATTTT. It is translated as CASSSTGVNQPQHF.